These 26 T cell receptor beta chains originate from one sample sequenced in a study of identical twins. TCRdb re-called the 5' RACE reads through MiXCR, storing one row per CDR3 protein. The table includes approximately 490,000 distinct CDR3 sequences, around 22% detected once. Another study also made use of these data, one on yellow fever vaccine responses in identical twins.

Sequences were obtained from CD4+ T cells sorted from blood. The receptor source for this set is a woman between 18 and 30 years old in good health.

This chain joins TRBV20-1 and TRBJ2-1; D not certain. There are 13 residues in the CDR3. Trimming pared 3 bases from V and 6 bases from J, leaving 12 bases between. Per germline, CDR1 DFQATT and CDR2 SNEGSKA (reference sequence). The CDR3 loop is CSARGLMFNEQFF. DNA for the CDR3: TGCAGTGCTAGGGGCCTGATGTTCAATGAGCAGTTCTTC.

This clonotype was seen ten or more times. The J gene is TRBJ1-6, the V gene TRBV7-9, with 7 bases fitting TRBD1. The CDR3 sequence is 17 residues long. J gave up 10 bases and V 1 base, and 13 bases lay outside the gene matches. Germline CDR1 SEHNR, CDR2 FQNEAQ (reference sequence). CDR3 sequence: CASSLEDYRGRGSPLHF. The CDR3 bases are TGTGCCAGCAGCTTAGAAGACTACAGGGGTCGAGGATCACCCCTCCACTTT. Supplemented by reference TRBV7-9 and TRBJ1-6, the full variable domain reads DTGVSQNPRHKITKRGQNVTFRCDPISEHNRLYWYRQTLGQGPEFLTYFQNEAQLEKSRLLSDRFSAERPKGSFSTLEIQRTEQGDSAMYLCASSLEDYRGRGSPLHFGNGTRLTVT.

The chain carries TRBV6-6 and TRBJ2-1; D call uncertain. CDR3 length: 13 amino acids. V shed 5 bases and J shed 8 bases, with 13 bases lying between them. Germline V gives CDR1 MNHNY, CDR2 SVGAGI (reference sequence). CDR3 in DNA: TGTGCCAGCAGTACCCCAATGGGCGATGAGCAGTTCTTC. Translated: CASSTPMGDEQFF.

The chain has TRBV10-3 and TRBJ2-7, with 7 nucleotides matching TRBD2. Losses at the gene ends were 3 bases for V and 3 bases for J; bases not matched to a gene: 5. The germline V gene has CDR1 ENHRY and CDR2 SYGVKD. This CDR3 region has 14 residues. CDR3 sequence: CAISDGGLGYEQYV. The CDR3 coding sequence is TGTGCCATCAGTGACGGGGGGTTGGGCTACGAGCAGTACGTC.

This chain joins TRBV20-1 and TRBJ1-1; unclear D gene. Germline CDR1 reads DFQATT; CDR2 reads SNEGSKA (reference sequence). The CDR3 loop spans 13 amino acids. Trimming took off 2 bases at V and 0 bases at J, with 7 bases between the two ends. The CDR3 DNA reads TGCAGTGCTAGAAGGGAGGTGAACACTGAAGCTTTCTTT. The encoded protein is CSARREVNTEAFF.

This clonotype was picked up many times. This chain links TRBV7-8 with TRBJ1-5; D unclear. CDR3 length equals 14 residues. The germline CDR1 and CDR2 sequences are SGHVS and FQNEAQ. V was pared by 1 base and J by 4 bases, with 8 bases between. Here the CDR3 reads CASSLVGINQPQHF. CDR3 in DNA: TGTGCCAGCAGCTTAGTGGGGATTAATCAGCCCCAGCATTTT.

This sequence joins TRBV20-1 and TRBJ1-1; no definite D call. The V end lost 0 bases, the J end lost 2 bases, and 7 bases lay between the germline ends. Germline CDR1 is DFQATT and CDR2 is SNEGSKA (reference sequence). There are 13 residues in the CDR3. The CDR3 here is CSARDLHNTEAFF. The CDR3 nucleotides read TGCAGTGCTAGAGATTTACACAACACTGAAGCTTTCTTT.

This clonotype was found a few times. The CDR3 nucleotides are TGTGCCACCAGTCCCCGACTAGCGGGTTACAATGAGCAGTTCTTC. It specifies CATSPRLAGYNEQFF. The rearrangement joins TRBV24-1 to TRBJ2-1; 10 bases line up with TRBD2. In germline, CDR1 is KGHDR, CDR2 SFDVKD. This CDR3 has 15 residues. V was pared by 6 bases and J by 4 bases, with 5 bases of the junction left unmatched.

This clonotype was counted between two and nine times. The rearrangement uses TRBV6-1 and TRBJ2-3; TRBD1 might be the D (6 bases). This CDR3 is 14 amino acids long. Trimming removed 8 bases at V and 0 bases at J, with 12 bases between. The germline gives CDR1 MNHNS, CDR2 SASEGT. The CDR3 nucleotides are TGTGCCAGCGGGGACACCACTAGCACAGATACGCAGTATTTT. Its translation: CASGDTTSTDTQYF.

This clonotype was counted only a few times. J is TRBJ1-5 and V is TRBV12-3 or TRBV12-4; D is ambiguous. V was trimmed by 3 bases and J by 9 bases, leaving 15 bases between them. The CDR3 sequence is 14 residues long. The CDR3 spells CASSLTNPGSPQHF. The CDR3 DNA follows: TGTGCCAGCAGTTTGACAAACCCCGGCTCGCCCCAGCATTTT.

This chain joins TRBV12-3 or TRBV12-4 and TRBJ1-1; tentative D call: TRBD1 (5 bases). V lost 8 bases, J lost 2 bases, and 12 bases lay in between. This CDR3 has 13 residues. The CDR3 DNA sequence: TGTGCCAGCGGTCGGACAATCAACACTGAAGCTTTCTTT. Amino acid sequence: CASGRTINTEAFF.

The rearrangement joins TRBV24-1 to TRBJ2-2; tentatively, D is TRBD2 (6 bases). Germline V gene lookup returns CDR1 KGHDR and CDR2 SFDVKD. The CDR3 spans 15 residues. V lost 5 bases and J 3 bases, leaving 12 bases between the germline ends. CDR3 coding DNA: TGTGCCACCAGTGCCGGAGGGGCTTACACCGGGGAGCTGTTTTTT. Its protein is CATSAGGAYTGELFF.

This clonotype showed up just a few times. The chain uses TRBV20-1 and TRBJ2-1; weak D call: TRBD2 (6 bases). Trimming removed 2 bases from V and 0 bases from J, with 11 bases in between. This CDR3 contains 15 residues. CDR1 and CDR2 from the germline V gene are DFQATT and SNEGSKA (reference sequence). In DNA form, the CDR3 reads TGCAGTGCTAGAAGACTAGTAACCTCCTACAATGAGCAGTTCTTC. Translated, it gives CSARRLVTSYNEQFF.

The chain combines TRBV3-1 with TRBJ2-1; 10 positions agree with TRBD1. V gave up 1 base and J gave up 7 bases; unmatched junction bases: 4. Germline CDR1 and CDR2: LGHDT and YNNKEL (reference sequence). This CDR3 comprises 15 residues. The CDR3: CASSQGQGAFNEQFF. CDR3 DNA sequence: TGTGCCAGCAGCCAAGGACAGGGGGCTTTTAATGAGCAGTTCTTC.

This clonotype was counted a few times. The chain has TRBV14 and TRBJ1-1; TRBD1 is a possible D gene (5 bases). The CDR3 extends over 14 amino acids. In germline, CDR1 is SGHDN, CDR2 FVKESK. The germline V and J ends were trimmed by 1 base and 4 bases, with 10 bases remaining between them. Here the CDR3 reads CASSQGTRVTEAFF. CDR3 bases: TGTGCCAGCAGCCAAGGGACCAGGGTCACTGAAGCTTTCTTT.

A few counts support this clonotype. The CDR3: CSASGQVEAFF. CDR3 bases: TGCAGTGCAAGCGGACAGGTAGAAGCTTTCTTT. The chain uses TRBV20-1 and TRBJ1-1; 7 nucleotides match TRBD1. CDR3 length: 11 amino acids. J lost 8 bases, V lost 6 bases, and 6 bases had no gene match. The germline gives CDR1 DFQATT, CDR2 SNEGSKA (reference sequence).

The chain couples TRBV28 to TRBJ2-7; 7 positions match TRBD1. J lost 9 bases, V lost 6 bases, and 8 bases had no gene match. Germline V gene sequence: CDR1 MDHEN, CDR2 SYDVKM. This CDR3 is 12 amino acids long. The CDR3 loop reads CASSTGQKRQYV. In DNA form, the CDR3 reads TGTGCCAGCAGCACGGGACAGAAACGGCAGTACGTC.

This clonotype was observed once. This chain links TRBV29-1 with TRBJ2-3, with D uncertain. The CDR3 has 12 amino acids. Trimming shortened V by 3 bases and J by 3 bases, and 7 bases separated the two germline ends. Germline lookup yields CDR1 SQVTM and CDR2 ANQGSEA. This chain's CDR3 is CSVDLVTDTQYF. DNA of the CDR3: TGCAGCGTTGACTTGGTAACAGATACGCAGTATTTT.

V is TRBV5-5 and J is TRBJ2-1; weak D call: TRBD2 (6 bases). V gave up 1 base and J gave up 4 bases, with 12 bases separating them. The germline V gene encodes CDR1 SGHKS and CDR2 YYEKEE (reference sequence). The CDR3 spans 15 residues. CDR3: CASSLQWTTYNEQFF. In DNA, the CDR3 is TGTGCCAGCAGCTTGCAGTGGACTACGTACAATGAGCAGTTCTTC.

V and J are TRBV18 and TRBJ1-4; D is ambiguous. V dropped 0 bases and J dropped 8 bases, with 7 bases sitting between them. CDR1 and CDR2 from the germline V gene are KGHSH and LQKENI. CDR3 length: 13 residues. The CDR3: CASSPPGREKLFF. The DNA of the CDR3 is TGTGCCAGCTCACCACCGGGTCGGGAAAAACTGTTTTTT.

CDR3 region: CASSSGTGGPGYGYTF. CDR3 sequence (DNA): TGTGCCAGCAGCTCCGGGACAGGGGGTCCGGGCTATGGCTACACCTTC. The chain couples TRBV6-1 to TRBJ1-2; TRBD1 aligns across 11 bases. This CDR3 is 16 amino acids long. CDR1 is MNHNS and CDR2 is SASEGT in the germline V gene. The V segment lost 6 bases and the J segment 4 bases; nucleotides outside the gene matches: 10.

This clonotype was recorded a few times. The chain links TRBV10-3 to TRBJ2-7, with D possibly matching TRBD2 (6 bases). The CDR3 totals 14 residues. In germline, CDR1 is ENHRY, CDR2 SYGVKD. V lost 8 bases, J lost 2 bases, and 16 bases lay in between. CDR3 coding DNA: TGTGCCATCTCCAACGGGGGACTGGCCTACGAGCAGTACTTC. This translates into CAISNGGLAYEQYF.

J is TRBJ1-1 and V is TRBV7-8; 9 bases match TRBD1. This CDR3 has 17 residues. Germline V CDR1 and CDR2: SGHVS, FQNEAQ. With 3 bases clipped from V and 0 bases from J, the junction kept 8 bases outside the gene matches. CDR3 in amino acids: CASSLGQGFSMNTEAFF. The CDR3 nucleotides read TGTGCCAGCAGCTTGGGACAGGGCTTTTCAATGAACACTGAAGCTTTCTTT.

The chain carries TRBV3-1 and TRBJ2-6; D could derive from TRBD1 or TRBD2 (6 bases each). Germline V lookup: CDR1 LGHDT, CDR2 YNNKEL (reference sequence). CDR3 length equals 18 residues. V lost 0 bases, J lost 2 bases, and 14 bases lay in between. CDR3 coding DNA: TGTGCCAGCAGCCAAGATAGTATTAGGGGGGCTGGGGCCAACGTCCTGACTTTC. Translation gives CASSQDSIRGAGANVLTF.

CDR3 DNA sequence: TGCAGCGTCTCCGGGACAATCGCGAACACCGGGGAGCTGTTTTTT. Translating it yields CSVSGTIANTGELFF. This rearrangement joins TRBV29-1 to TRBJ2-2; TRBD1 is a possible D gene (6 bases). The germline V and J ends were trimmed by 6 bases and 0 bases, with 14 bases remaining between them. Germline loops: CDR1 SQVTM, CDR2 ANQGSEA. This CDR3 has 15 residues.

DNA of the CDR3: TGCGCCAGCAGTGGAGACAGGTGCAGAACCGGGGAGCTGTTTTTT. It codes for CASSGDRCRTGELFF. The chain links TRBV23-1 to TRBJ2-2, with D possibly matching TRBD1 (6 bases). TRBV23-1 counts as an open reading frame of uncertain function. The V end was cut by 5 bases, the J end by 5 bases, with 15 bases between. The CDR3 contains 15 residues.